This record looks at one T cell receptor beta chain sequence and its context. The sample originates from a study of blood T cell repertoires in COVID-19. V was clipped by 6 bases and J by 8 bases, with 16 bases between them. CDR1 MDHEN and CDR2 SYDVKM come from the germline V gene. The CDR3 contains 13 residues. The assay was immunoSEQ multiplex PCR, and TCRdb's table has in-frame clones only and misses some. The sample has 70,000 or so clones; more than 75% are singletons. The chain joins TRBV28 to TRBJ1-2; D gene uncertain. The origin of this receptor is a human donor in a cohort sampled during active COVID-19. Sequencing was done on a sample of peripheral blood. CDR3 region: CASRPQITGGYTF. CDR3 coding DNA: TGTGCCAGCAGACCCCAGATTACCGGGGGCTACACCTTC.